What follows describes a single T cell receptor (beta chain). The antigen remains undetermined. The data were taken from a study of OX40 agonist ivuxolimab in advanced cancers. Study-wide results and limits: By week 6 at 0.1 to 3.0 mg/kg, blood CD4+ and CD8+ T cells had expanded clonally.

The V gene lost 3 bases and the J gene lost 1 base, with 24 bases spanning the gap. Germline V lookup: CDR1 SGHNT, CDR2 YYREEE (reference sequence). This CDR3 spans 19 amino acids. Sequencing was performed with immunoSEQ multiplex PCR; in TCRdb, only in-frame clones are kept and a portion is missing. The sample has more than 55,000 clones, roughly 80% seen once. The receptor was derived from an adult with an advanced solid tumor such as melanoma, head and neck, liver or kidney cancer. The chain is built from TRBV5-4 and TRBJ2-3; D might be TRBD1 or TRBD2, each matching 5 bases. The sequencing used CD4+ or CD8+ T cells sorted from blood, collected in a trial of the OX40 agonist ivuxolimab. CDR3 loop: CASSSPRPLGEWGTDTQYF. In DNA, the CDR3 is TGTGCCAGCAGCTCCCCGCGGCCCCTAGGGGAGTGGGGCACAGATACGCAGTATTTT.